This T cell receptor beta chain stems from a study of blood T cell repertoires in COVID-19. Only in-frame clones appear in the TCRdb table, and some are missing; sequencing was by immunoSEQ multiplex PCR. The sample consists of some 390,000 clones, 80% to 90% of them appearing once. The CDR3 is 15 residues long. V was pared by 1 base and J by 0 bases, with 10 bases between. CDR1 is SGDLS, CDR2 YYNGEE, per germline. The chain combines TRBV9 with TRBJ2-5; no definite D call. The clonotype originates from an older woman with COVID-19, enrolled during active disease. What was sequenced was peripheral blood. Here the CDR3 DNA reads TGTGCCAGCAGCGTACAGGTCGGCAACCAAGAGACCCAGTACTTC. Protein sequence: CASSVQVGNQETQYF.